The rows below give T cell receptor beta chains drawn from one sample of a study of T cell responses to AZD1222 COVID-19 vaccine. TCRdb keeps only in-frame clones here, not all; method: immunoSEQ multiplex PCR. The sample lists some 89,000 clones; more than 90% were seen once. Source: peripheral blood, taken on day 0 of AZD1222 vaccination. These receptors were obtained from an adult in good health. The CDR3 runs from the conserved cysteine through the conserved F or W. The D gene is left open where the match is weak. Expanded clones are given a class, and other clones once, few, many or no size at all.

CDR3 length	clone size	V gene	D gene	J gene	CDR3 protein	CDR3 DNA
12	.	TRBV28	.	TRBJ2-7	CASIKEGGEQYF	TGTGCCAGCATCAAAGAAGGGGGGGAGCAGTACTTC
15	.	TRBV6-5	.	TRBJ1-5	CASSYNEGSNQPQHF	TGTGCCAGCAGTTACAATGAGGGTAGCAATCAGCCCCAGCATTTT
14	.	TRBV6-5	.	TRBJ1-5	CASSSDRLNQPQHF	TGTGCCAGCAGTTCAGACAGGCTCAATCAGCCCCAGCATTTT
13	.	TRBV6-5	.	TRBJ1-5	CASSITGIQPQHF	TGTGCCAGCAGTATAACAGGGATTCAGCCCCAGCATTTT
14	.	TRBV5-4	.	TRBJ1-2	CASSLTRDSYGYTF	TGTGCCAGCAGCTTAACCAGGGACTCCTATGGCTACACCTTC
12	.	TRBV6-5	.	TRBJ1-5	CASQPGAQPQHF	TGTGCCAGCCAACCCGGGGCTCAGCCCCAGCATTTT
17	.	TRBV9	.	TRBJ2-3	CASSAALPLDSTDTQYF	TGTGCCAGCAGCGCAGCCCTCCCTTTGGATAGCACAGATACGCAGTATTTT
13	.	TRBV2	.	TRBJ1-1	CASLSSENTEAFF	TGTGCCAGCTTATCTTCGGAGAACACTGAAGCTTTCTTT
12	.	TRBV28	.	TRBJ2-7	CASSWTAYEQYF	TGTGCCAGCAGTTGGACAGCCTACGAGCAGTACTTC
15	.	TRBV5-1	.	TRBJ2-6	CASSSSGTGANVLTF	TGCGCCAGCAGTTCCTCGGGAACTGGGGCCAACGTCCTGACTTTC
14	few	TRBV3-1/TRBV3-2	.	TRBJ1-2	CASSRIGLSYGYTF	TGTGCCAGCAGCCGAATCGGACTGAGCTATGGCTACACCTTC